This TCR beta chain is from a study of cytomegalovirus exposure and HLA in healthy donors. Study outcomes and limitations: One variant, a missense change in DCLRE1C, was linked in a later analysis to TCR beta V- and J-gene trimming.

The CDR3 length is 14 residues. V was pared by 3 bases and J by 6 bases, with 11 bases between. CDR1 and CDR2 from the germline V gene are SGHTA and FQGTGA. The study ran its PCR with 60 Vbeta and 13 Jbeta primers. Only in-frame clones appear in the TCRdb table, and some are missing; sequencing was by immunoSEQ multiplex PCR. Of some 170,000 clones listed, 70% to 85% were seen once; the top ten hold roughly 2.5%. Regarding this clone: The antigen is undetermined.

The receptor was isolated from a human donor in good health. What was sequenced was PBMCs. The chain links TRBV7-3 to TRBJ2-2; D ambiguous. Here the CDR3 reads CASSFFLRSGELFF. The CDR3, as DNA: TGTGCCAGCAGCTTCTTCTTGCGCTCCGGGGAGCTGTTTTTT. Together with reference TRBV7-3 and TRBJ2-2, the CDR3 gives the full variable domain: GAGVSQTPSNKVTEKGKYVELRCDPISGHTALYWYRQSLGQGPEFLIYFQGTGAADDSGLPNDRFFAVRPEGSVSTLKIQRTERGDSAVYLCASSFFLRSGELFFGEGSRLTVL.